The clone carrying this TCR beta chain was recorded at least ten times. With V trimmed by 4 bases and J by 5 bases, 8 bases remained unmatched. CDR1 is SGHVS and CDR2 is FNYEAQ in the germline V gene. This CDR3 has 15 residues. The authors prepared the TCRbeta library with unique molecular identifiers. TCRdb independently ran MiXCR on the PCR reads; one entry per CDR3 protein. The sample lists around 250,000 distinct CDR3 sequences, more than 9% occurring once. This specimen comes from a study of T-cell reconstitution after alpha-beta-depleted transplantation in children. The sequences come from PBMCs from the stem cell graft donor, collected from the stem cell graft. The chain has TRBV7-6 and TRBJ2-3, with 8 bases that match TRBD2. The source of this sequence is a human donor who donated a stem cell graft to a child with SCID. CDR3 coding DNA: TGTGCCAGCAGCTCAACGGGGGGGCAGATAGATACGCAGTATTTT. Encoded protein: CASSSTGGQIDTQYF.